The next 27 T cell receptor beta chains were all read from a single sample in a study of PD-L1 blockade in urothelial cancer. Indicated time point: pretreatment peripheral blood. Libraries were prepared by immunoSEQ multiplex PCR; TCRdb keeps only in-frame clonotypes and omits some of them. The sample gives tens of thousands of clones, around 84% of which show up once; roughly 2% is in the top ten. Source: PBMCs, taken around atezolizumab (anti-PD-L1) treatment. Every receptor here comes from a man between 60 and 75 years old with urothelial cancer.

CDR3 loop: CASSSSGQNYGYTF. The DNA of the CDR3 is TGTGCCAGCAGTTCTTCTGGACAGAACTATGGCTACACCTTC. The genes are TRBV6-5 and TRBJ1-2; D may be TRBD1 (6 bases). V was clipped by 4 bases and J by 2 bases, with 11 bases between them. Germline V gene lookup returns CDR1 MNHEY and CDR2 SVGAGI. The CDR3 extends over 14 amino acids.

The gene calls are TRBV2 and TRBJ2-1; 12 nucleotides line up with TRBD2. Germline CDR1 SNHLY, CDR2 FYNNEI. The CDR3 totals 16 residues. With 4 bases clipped from V and 4 bases from J, the junction kept 5 bases outside the gene matches. The CDR3 spells CASSGWTSGDYNEQFF. The CDR3 DNA reads as TGTGCCAGCAGTGGATGGACTAGCGGGGATTACAATGAGCAGTTCTTC.

The rearrangement uses TRBV19 and TRBJ2-7; 9 positions match TRBD1. J lost 3 bases, V lost 7 bases, and 7 bases had no gene match. The CDR3 covers 14 residues. Germline loops: CDR1 LNHDA, CDR2 SQIVND (reference sequence). The DNA for the CDR3 is TGTGCCAGTAAAATCGGACAGGGGAACTACGAGCAGTACTTC. Protein product: CASKIGQGNYEQYF.

This chain connects TRBV6-5 to TRBJ2-7, with TRBD1 identical over 7 bases. This CDR3 region has 13 residues. Germline V gives CDR1 MNHEY, CDR2 SVGAGI. Trimming cost V 7 bases and J 1 base; bases outside gene matches: 4. In nucleotides, the CDR3 is TGTGCCAGCACTCAGGGACAGTCCTACGAGCAGTACTTC. Its translation is CASTQGQSYEQYF.

The genes are TRBV4-2 and TRBJ2-1; TRBD2 is a possible D gene (5 bases). Trimming stripped 1 base from V and 3 bases from J, with 19 bases between. This CDR3 region has 18 residues. Germline V gives CDR1 LGHNA, CDR2 YNFKEQ. CDR3 region: CASSQGRSLGGLYNEQFF. The CDR3 DNA is TGTGCCAGCAGCCAAGGGCGTAGTCTAGGCGGGCTCTACAATGAGCAGTTCTTC.

The rearrangement links TRBV12-5 to TRBJ2-7, with 10 nucleotides matching TRBD1. CDR1 is LGHNT and CDR2 is FRNRAP in the germline V gene. Losses at the gene ends were 5 bases for V and 4 bases for J; bases not matched to a gene: 5. The CDR3 is 14 residues long. DNA for the CDR3: TGTGCTAGTGGTCAGGGGACAGGGGTTTACGAGCAGTACTTC. This translates into CASGQGTGVYEQYF.

The chain couples TRBV6-5 to TRBJ1-2; 7 nucleotides line up with TRBD1. This CDR3 comprises 14 residues. Per germline, CDR1 MNHEY and CDR2 SVGAGI. With 7 bases clipped from V and 8 bases from J, the junction kept 13 bases outside the gene matches. The CDR3 loop is CASTSQGQGRGYTF. DNA for the CDR3: TGTGCCAGCACCTCACAGGGGCAGGGCAGGGGCTACACCTTC.

This sequence joins TRBV4-3 and TRBJ2-3, with a tentative D call TRBD2 (5 bases). The V end lost 0 bases, the J end lost 9 bases, and 16 bases lay between the germline ends. CDR3 length: 15 residues. Germline CDR1 is LGHNA and CDR2 is YSLEER. In DNA form, the CDR3 reads TGCGCCAGCAGCCAAGATGGGTTTACTAGGAGCACGCAGTATTTT. Protein: CASSQDGFTRSTQYF.

J is TRBJ2-1 and V is TRBV11-2; 10 bases map to TRBD2. V was pared by 7 bases and J by 0 bases, with 12 bases of the junction left unmatched. The CDR3 length is 18 residues. CDR1 is SGHAT, CDR2 FQNNGV, per germline. The CDR3 loop is CASIRDLAGDSSYNEQFF. The DNA for the CDR3 is TGTGCCAGCATCCGAGACCTAGCGGGGGACTCCTCCTACAATGAGCAGTTCTTC.

This rearrangement joins TRBV5-1 to TRBJ1-1, with D possibly matching TRBD1 (5 bases). Germline CDR1 reads SGHRS; CDR2 reads YFSETQ. V was cut by 4 bases and J by 0 bases, with 7 bases left in between. This CDR3 has 13 amino acids. The CDR3 sequence is CASSQGMNTEAFF. As DNA, the CDR3 is TGCGCCAGCAGCCAGGGAATGAACACTGAAGCTTTCTTT. The full variable domain, its missing parts supplied by reference TRBV5-1 and TRBJ1-1, is KAGVTQTPRYLIKTRGQQVTLSCSPISGHRSVSWYQQTPGQGLQFLFEYFSETQRNKGNFPGRFSGRQFSNSRSEMNVSTLELGDSALYLCASSQGMNTEAFFGQGTRLTVV.

The V and J genes are TRBV19 and TRBJ1-5; a weak D match, TRBD1 (5 bases). The CDR3 covers 15 residues. The germline CDR1 and CDR2 sequences are LNHDA and SQIVND (reference sequence). The V end lost 5 bases, the J end lost 3 bases, and 14 bases lay between the germline ends. DNA for the CDR3: TGTGCCAGTAGTGGGACTGGGAGGTCCAATCAGCCCCAGCATTTT. Encoded protein: CASSGTGRSNQPQHF.

The chain carries TRBV7-8 and TRBJ2-2; 8 bases align to TRBD1. Germline loops: CDR1 SGHVS, CDR2 FQNEAQ. V dropped 4 bases and J dropped 2; count of bases not matched to a gene: 6. The CDR3 totals 16 residues. CDR3 DNA: TGTGCCAGCAGCTCCACAACAGGGGGAAACACCGGGGAGCTGTTTTTT. Translated, it gives CASSSTTGGNTGELFF.

CDR3 DNA sequence: TGTGCCAGCCGCACTAGCGGGAGGGTGAATACGCAGTATTTT. Translating it yields CASRTSGRVNTQYF. The V and J genes are TRBV28 and TRBJ2-3, with 13 bases identical to TRBD2. The CDR3 spans 14 residues. Germline CDR1 MDHEN, CDR2 SYDVKM. Unmatched junction bases numbered 6, after V lost 8 bases and J lost 7 bases. Full variable domain (outside the CDR3, taken from reference TRBV28 and TRBJ2-3): DVKVTQSSRYLVKRTGEKVFLECVQDMDHENMFWYRQDPGLGLRLIYFSYDVKMKEKGDIPEGYSVSREKKERFSLILESASTNQTSMYLCASRTSGRVNTQYFGPGTRLTVL.

The V gene is TRBV5-5, the J gene TRBJ2-2, with 8 bases identical to TRBD1. Per germline, CDR1 SGHKS and CDR2 YYEKEE (reference sequence). The CDR3 is 17 residues long. With V trimmed by 4 bases and J by 7 bases, 15 bases remained unmatched. The CDR3 nucleotides are TGTGCCAGCAGCGCCCGAACAGGGGGTGGAAAGGGCGGGGAGCTGTTTTTT. Encoded protein: CASSARTGGGKGGELFF.

The chain is built from TRBV2 and TRBJ2-7, with 10 bases that match TRBD2. The junction had 7 bases not matched to a gene; V was cut back by 9 bases and J by 5 bases. CDR3 length: 13 residues. Germline CDR1 reads SNHLY; CDR2 reads FYNNEI. DNA of the CDR3: TGTGCCAGTGCGAGCGGGGGGGGTAACGAGCAGTACTTC. Translated, it gives CASASGGGNEQYF.

The chain has TRBV28 and TRBJ1-1; 8 nucleotides agree with TRBD1. This CDR3 contains 14 residues. CDR1 MDHEN and CDR2 SYDVKM come from the germline V gene. The V gene end was trimmed by 10 bases and the J gene end by 6 bases; junction bases not matched to a gene: 13. CDR3 DNA: TGTGCCACCCGGGACAGGCTAAAGGGACCTGAAGCTTTCTTT. Protein sequence: CATRDRLKGPEAFF.

The chain joins TRBV5-1 to TRBJ2-7, with D maybe TRBD1 (6 bases). Germline V lookup: CDR1 SGHRS, CDR2 YFSETQ. V was pared by 3 bases and J by 4 bases, with 17 bases between. CDR3 length equals 15 residues. This CDR3 reads CASSYGQRRDYEQYF. In nucleotides, the CDR3 is TGCGCCAGCAGCTACGGACAGCGACGAGATTACGAGCAGTACTTC.

This chain joins TRBV14 and TRBJ2-5, with a possible D match to TRBD2 (6 bases). The CDR3 runs 12 residues. The germline V gene encodes CDR1 SGHDN and CDR2 FVKESK. V was pared by 4 bases and J by 5 bases, with 8 bases between. DNA of the CDR3: TGTGCCAGCAGCCCGGGGGTTGAGACCCAGTACTTC. Residues: CASSPGVETQYF.

V usage is TRBV5-1 and J usage is TRBJ2-3; D might be TRBD2 (6 bases). Per the germline V gene, CDR1 is SGHRS and CDR2 is YFSETQ. V lost 0 bases to trimming and J lost 3 bases, with 17 bases between them. The CDR3 spans 17 residues. The CDR3 DNA sequence: TGCGCCAGCAGCTTGGCCCGGGGGAGTGTGGGGACAGATACGCAGTATTTT. Protein: CASSLARGSVGTDTQYF.

The chain couples TRBV19 to TRBJ2-7, with 8 nucleotides matching TRBD2. This CDR3 contains 15 residues. Germline values: CDR1 LNHDA, CDR2 SQIVND (reference sequence). The trim removed 5 bases at V and 5 bases at J, leaving 11 bases unmatched. The CDR3 nucleotides are TGTGCCAGTAGTCCCAGCGGGAGAAGTATCCACGAGCAGTACTTC. Protein: CASSPSGRSIHEQYF.

Concerning this clone: Other nucleotide sequences from this sample produce the same CDR3. The CDR3: CASSPTGATNEKLFF. CDR3 nucleotide sequence: TGCGCCAGCAGCCCGACAGGGGCAACTAATGAAAAACTGTTTTTT. The gene calls are TRBV5-1 and TRBJ1-4; 8 bases align to TRBD1. This CDR3 contains 15 residues. Germline CDR1 SGHRS, CDR2 YFSETQ. Trimming cost V 4 bases and J 0 bases; bases outside gene matches: 2.

The chain has TRBV4-1 and TRBJ1-2; maybe TRBD1 (5 bases). Trimming took 0 bases from V and 5 from J, leaving 16 bases between them. In germline, CDR1 is MGHRA, CDR2 YSYEKL. The CDR3 spans 16 residues. CDR3 bases: TGCGCCAGCAGCCAAGATGGGGGGGGAGTACGGTATGGCTACACCTTC. Translation gives CASSQDGGGVRYGYTF.

The chain recombines TRBV6-5 with TRBJ1-5; D unresolved. CDR1 and CDR2 from the germline V gene are MNHEY and SVGAGI. V lost 0 bases and J lost 0, with 3 bases in between. The CDR3 consists of 14 residues. CDR3 sequence: CASSYSYSNQPQHF. In DNA, the CDR3 is TGTGCCAGCAGTTACTCCTATAGCAATCAGCCCCAGCATTTT.

V gene TRBV2 combines with J gene TRBJ2-7; D is possibly TRBD1 (7 bases). The V gene's germline CDR1 is SNHLY and CDR2 FYNNEI. The V and J ends lost 6 bases and 3 bases respectively, with 15 bases between them. The CDR3 is 14 residues long. The DNA for the CDR3 is TGTGCCAGCAGAGAGGCGGGACAGATCTACGAGCAGTACTTC. Translating it yields CASREAGQIYEQYF.

The chain has TRBV2 and TRBJ1-4; 11 nucleotides align to TRBD1. Looked up from germline, CDR1 is SNHLY and CDR2 is FYNNEI. The trim removed 6 bases at V and 6 bases at J, leaving 3 bases unmatched. This CDR3 is 14 amino acids long. The CDR3 reads CASSWGQGDEKLFF. In nucleotides, the CDR3 is TGTGCCAGCAGCTGGGGACAGGGGGATGAAAAACTGTTTTTT.

The chain uses TRBV14 and TRBJ2-7; maybe TRBD1 (6 bases). Germline V lookup: CDR1 SGHDN, CDR2 FVKESK. Trimming cost V 2 bases and J 1 base, with 21 bases left between them. The CDR3 has 18 amino acids. CDR3 in DNA: TGTGCCAGCAGCCAAATAGTCGGAAGGGGGAAGGGGTCCTACGAGCAGTACTTC. Encoded protein: CASSQIVGRGKGSYEQYF. Together with reference TRBV14 and TRBJ2-7, the CDR3 gives the full variable domain: EAGVTQFPSHSVIEKGQTVTLRCDPISGHDNLYWYRRVMGKEIKFLLHFVKESKQDESGMPNNRFLAERTGGTYSTLKVQPAELEDSGVYFCASSQIVGRGKGSYEQYFGPGTRLTVT.

This rearrangement joins TRBV14 to TRBJ2-1, with D unresolved. The CDR3 sequence is 12 residues long. Germline CDR1 SGHDN, CDR2 FVKESK. With 4 bases removed from V and 6 bases from J, the gap between germline ends came to 7 bases. The CDR3 loop reads CASSPRFNEQFF. In DNA, the CDR3 is TGTGCCAGCAGCCCTCGGTTCAATGAGCAGTTCTTC.